This T cell receptor (beta chain) was sequenced in a study of lymphopenia after photon versus proton radiotherapy. Study conclusions and caveats: Post-nadir diversity loss with photons came from oligoclonal expansion, particularly CD8+ Temra cells. Larger post-nadir TCR diversity loss correlated inversely with survival in deceased patients.

In the case of this clone: As yet, its antigen is unknown.

This CDR3 is 13 amino acids long. Germline V lookup: CDR1 GTSNPN, CDR2 SVGIG (reference sequence). Losses at the gene ends were 7 bases for V and 7 bases for J; bases not matched to a gene: 9. Assay used: immunoSEQ multiplex PCR; TCRdb lists only in-frame clones, some missing. The sample contains about 26,000 clones, over 85% of which appear only once. This sequence originates from a woman in her 50s with cholangiocarcinoma. The V call is TRBV30, the J call TRBJ1-2; TRBD1 matches 10 bases. The sample in question was peripheral blood, obtained from a patient treated with photon-based radiotherapy. The CDR3 region is CAYLGQGMSGYTF. The CDR3 region has the DNA TGTGCCTACTTGGGACAGGGGATGAGTGGCTACACCTTC.